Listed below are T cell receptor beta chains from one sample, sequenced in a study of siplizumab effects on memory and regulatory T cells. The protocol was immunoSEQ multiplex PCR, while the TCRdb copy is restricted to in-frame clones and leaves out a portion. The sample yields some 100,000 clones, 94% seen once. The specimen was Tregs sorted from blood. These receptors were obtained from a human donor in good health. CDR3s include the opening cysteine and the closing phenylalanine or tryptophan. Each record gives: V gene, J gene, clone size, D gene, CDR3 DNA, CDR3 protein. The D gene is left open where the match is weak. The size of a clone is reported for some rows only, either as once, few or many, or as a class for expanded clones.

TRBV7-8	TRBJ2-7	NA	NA	TGTGCCAGCAGCGTAGGTCGGCGGGAGCAGTACTTC	CASSVGRREQYF
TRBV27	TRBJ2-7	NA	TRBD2	TGTGCCAGCAGTTGGGGGGGGTCCGCGGGAGGTTCCTACGAGCAGTACTTC	CASSWGGSAGGSYEQYF
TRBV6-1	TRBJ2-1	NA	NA	TGTGCCAGCAGAGTACCGGTACAGGGCAATGAGCAGTTCTTC	CASRVPVQGNEQFF
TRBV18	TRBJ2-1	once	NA	TGTGCCAGCTCACCCCGGCCTAGGATCATCCCCTCGGATGAGCAGTTCTTC	CASSPRPRIIPSDEQFF
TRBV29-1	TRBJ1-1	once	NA	TGCAGCGTAGAGTCGGCTTTGAACACTGAAGCTTTCTTT	CSVESALNTEAFF
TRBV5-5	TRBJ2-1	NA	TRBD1	TGTGCCAGCAGCGCCGGGACAGGAATCTACAATGAGCAGTTCTTC	CASSAGTGIYNEQFF
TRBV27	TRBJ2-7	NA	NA	TGTGCCAGTGGAATGCTAGCGAGTAACGAGCAGTACTTC	CASGMLASNEQYF
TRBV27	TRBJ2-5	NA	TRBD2	TGTGCCAGCAGCCCCTCCGGGGGGGAGACCCAGTACTTC	CASSPSGGETQYF
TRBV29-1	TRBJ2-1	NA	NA	TGCAGCGGTAAACCAATCGGGTCGAGCTCCTACAATGAGCAGTTCTTC	CSGKPIGSSSYNEQFF
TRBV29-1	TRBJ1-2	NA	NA	TGCAGCGTTGAGGTAGGGCCGACAGATGGCTACACCTTC	CSVEVGPTDGYTF
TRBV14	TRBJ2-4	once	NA	TGTGCCAGCAGCCACGGGCGTCGGGGGGCCGGCAAAAACATTCAGTACTTC	CASSHGRRGAGKNIQYF
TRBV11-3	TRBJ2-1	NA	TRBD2	TGTGCCAGCAGCTTACTACGGGAGGGGTGGAATGAGCAGTTCTTC	CASSLLREGWNEQFF
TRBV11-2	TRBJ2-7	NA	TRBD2	TGTGCCAGCAGCTCCATATTAGCGGGAGGGCGGCGCGAGCAGTACTTC	CASSSILAGGRREQYF
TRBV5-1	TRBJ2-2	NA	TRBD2	TGCGCCAGCAGCTTGGTCGCGGGAGGGCTCTCCGGGGAGCTGTTTTTT	CASSLVAGGLSGELFF
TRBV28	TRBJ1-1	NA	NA	TGTGCCAGCAGTCCCTATTCGGGAGGCAATGAAGCTTTCTTT	CASSPYSGGNEAFF
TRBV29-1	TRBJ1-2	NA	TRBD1	TGCAGCGTTGTACGACAGGGAGGGATTGGCTACACCTTC	CSVVRQGGIGYTF
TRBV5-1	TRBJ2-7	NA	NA	TGCGCCAGCAGCTTGACTAATTCAGCCTACGAGCAGTACTTC	CASSLTNSAYEQYF
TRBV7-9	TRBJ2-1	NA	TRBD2	TGTGCCAGCAGCGCAGGACTAGCGGCCATGTTCTTATACAATGAGCAGTTCTTC	CASSAGLAAMFLYNEQFF
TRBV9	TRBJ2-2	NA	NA	TGTGCCAGCAGTGCCCGGACGGCGACCTCGAACACCGGGGAGCTGTTTTTT	CASSARTATSNTGELFF
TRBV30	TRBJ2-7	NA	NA	TGTGCCTGGAGGTCAGCACCCCTCTACGAGCAGTACTTC	CAWRSAPLYEQYF
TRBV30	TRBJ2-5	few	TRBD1	TGTGCCTGGAGCGCCGGGACAGCTCATTCTACGTACCAAGAGACCCAGTACTTC	CAWSAGTAHSTYQETQYF
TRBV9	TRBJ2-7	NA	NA	TGTGCCAGCAGTCCAGGGGGGTACGAGCAGTACTTC	CASSPGGYEQYF
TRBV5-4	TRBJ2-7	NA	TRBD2	TGTGCCAGCAGCTTGGCTAGCGGGAGGGGGGGCAGCCACGAGCAGTACTTC	CASSLASGRGGSHEQYF
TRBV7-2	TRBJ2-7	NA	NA	TGTGCCAGCAGCGGAAGGAACGAGCAGTACTTC	CASSGRNEQYF
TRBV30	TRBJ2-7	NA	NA	TGTGCCTGGGAGCGTCTCCCCTACGAGCAGTACTTC	CAWERLPYEQYF
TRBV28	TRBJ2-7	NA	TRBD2	TGTGCCAGCAATCTAGCGGGAGCCTACGAGCAGTACTTC	CASNLAGAYEQYF
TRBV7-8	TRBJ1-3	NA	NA	TGTGCCAGCAGCTTAGTAGGGCCCCTCTCTGGAAACACCATATATTTT	CASSLVGPLSGNTIYF
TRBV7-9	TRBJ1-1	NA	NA	TGTGCCAGCAGCGCGGCTGGAAACACTGAAGCTTTCTTT	CASSAAGNTEAFF
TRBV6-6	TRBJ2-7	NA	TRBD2	TGTGCCAGCACCCCTGACTGGAGCGGGAGTAACGAGCAGTACTTC	CASTPDWSGSNEQYF
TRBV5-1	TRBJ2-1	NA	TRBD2	TGCGCCAGCAGCATAAGTAGCGGGACACGCCGATCTAAGGAGCAGTTCTTC	CASSISSGTRRSKEQFF
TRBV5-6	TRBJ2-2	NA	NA	TGTGCCAGCAGTTATCCCCAGGGAACCGGGGAGCTGTTTTTT	CASSYPQGTGELFF
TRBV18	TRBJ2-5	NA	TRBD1	TGTGCCAGCTCTCGCGACAGGGTTGAACTAAAAGAGACCCAGTACTTC	CASSRDRVELKETQYF
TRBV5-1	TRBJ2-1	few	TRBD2	TGCGCCAGCAGCTTGGCCGGGGCTAGCGGGGGGTATGAGCAGTTCTTC	CASSLAGASGGYEQFF
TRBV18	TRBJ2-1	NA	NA	TGTGCCAGCTCACCGTATCCGAGCTCCTACAATGAGCAGTTCTTC	CASSPYPSSYNEQFF
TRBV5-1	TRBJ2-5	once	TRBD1	TGCGCCAGCAGCTTGATGACAGGGGGCAGGGAGACCCAGTACTTC	CASSLMTGGRETQYF
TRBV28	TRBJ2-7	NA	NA	TGTGCCAGCAGTTCCCGAACCGAGCAGTACTTC	CASSSRTEQYF
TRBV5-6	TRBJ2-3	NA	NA	TGTGCCAGCAGCTCCATTCTAGGGGCTTCCCATATGTTTGTGGATACGCAGTATTTT	CASSSILGASHMFVDTQYF
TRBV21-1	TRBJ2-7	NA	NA	TGTGCCAGCAGCGGAGAGGCGGGACAGGGTTCCGAGCAGTACTTC	CASSGEAGQGSEQYF
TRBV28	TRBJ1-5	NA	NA	TGTGCCAGCAGTTTGCTCTCCAACCCAGTCTCAAGGCATCAGCCCCAGCATTTT	CASSLLSNPVSRHQPQHF
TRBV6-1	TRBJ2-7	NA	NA	TGTGCCAGCAGTGAAGTAAGCAGCAGGGGATTCCGTCGCGAGCAGTACTTC	CASSEVSSRGFRREQYF
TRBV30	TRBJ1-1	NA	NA	TGTGCCTGGAGTGAGTATGGCCAGCGGACTGAAGCTTTCTTT	CAWSEYGQRTEAFF